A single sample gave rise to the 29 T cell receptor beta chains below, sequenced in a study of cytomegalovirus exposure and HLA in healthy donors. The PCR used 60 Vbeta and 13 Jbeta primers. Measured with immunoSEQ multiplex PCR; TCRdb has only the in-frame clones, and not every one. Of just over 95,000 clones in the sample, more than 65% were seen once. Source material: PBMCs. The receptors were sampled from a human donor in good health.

Here the CDR3 DNA reads TGTGCCAGCAGTGGGCCAACATCGAACACTGAAGCTTTCTTT. The encoded protein is CASSGPTSNTEAFF. This chain links TRBV25-1 with TRBJ1-1; D ambiguous. The V end was cut by 4 bases, the J end by 1 base, with 10 bases between. The CDR3 is 14 amino acids. Germline CDR1 and CDR2: MGHDK and SYGVNS.

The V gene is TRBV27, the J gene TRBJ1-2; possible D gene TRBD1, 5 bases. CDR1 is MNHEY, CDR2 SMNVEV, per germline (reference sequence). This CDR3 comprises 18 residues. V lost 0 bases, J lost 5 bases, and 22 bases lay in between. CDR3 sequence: CASSLSTGRGRGMYGYTF. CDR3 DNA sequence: TGTGCCAGCAGTTTATCGACCGGCCGCGGGCGGGGGATGTATGGCTACACCTTC.

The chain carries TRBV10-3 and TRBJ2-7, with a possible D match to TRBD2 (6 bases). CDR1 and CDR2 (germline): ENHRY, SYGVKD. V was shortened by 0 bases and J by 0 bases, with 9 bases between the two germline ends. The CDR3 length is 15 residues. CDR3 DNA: TGTGCCATCAGTGAGTCCGGGACTTCCTCCTACGAGCAGTACTTC. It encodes CAISESGTSSYEQYF.

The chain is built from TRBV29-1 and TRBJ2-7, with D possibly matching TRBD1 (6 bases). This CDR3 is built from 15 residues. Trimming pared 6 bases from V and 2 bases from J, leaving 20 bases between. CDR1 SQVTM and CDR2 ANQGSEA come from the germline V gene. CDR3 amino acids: CSVPATTGAPYEQYF. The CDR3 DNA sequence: TGCAGCGTGCCTGCCACGACAGGAGCCCCCTACGAGCAGTACTTC.

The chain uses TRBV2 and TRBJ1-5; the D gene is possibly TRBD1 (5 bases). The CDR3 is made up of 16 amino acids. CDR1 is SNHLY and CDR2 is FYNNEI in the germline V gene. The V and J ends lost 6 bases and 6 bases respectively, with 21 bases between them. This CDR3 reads CASSGGGGTLGQPQHF. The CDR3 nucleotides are TGTGCCAGCAGCGGCGGGGGAGGGACCCTAGGTCAGCCCCAGCATTTT.

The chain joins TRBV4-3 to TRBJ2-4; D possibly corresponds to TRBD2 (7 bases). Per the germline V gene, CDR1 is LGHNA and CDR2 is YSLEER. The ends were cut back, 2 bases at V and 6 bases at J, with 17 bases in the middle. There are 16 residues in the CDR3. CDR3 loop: CASSQLGGGWVNIQYF. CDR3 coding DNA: TGCGCCAGCAGCCAACTAGGCGGGGGCTGGGTAAACATTCAGTACTTC.

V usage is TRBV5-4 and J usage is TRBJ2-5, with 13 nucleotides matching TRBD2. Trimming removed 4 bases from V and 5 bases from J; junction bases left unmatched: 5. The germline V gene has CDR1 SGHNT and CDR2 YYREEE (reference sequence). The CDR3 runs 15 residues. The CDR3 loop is CASSLPGLAGETQYF. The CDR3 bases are TGTGCCAGCAGCCTACCGGGACTAGCGGGGGAGACCCAGTACTTC.

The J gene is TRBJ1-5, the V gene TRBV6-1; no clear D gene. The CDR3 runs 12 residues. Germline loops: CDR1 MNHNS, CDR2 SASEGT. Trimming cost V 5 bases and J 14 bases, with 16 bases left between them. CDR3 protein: CASSSAFDIEHF. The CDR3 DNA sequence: TGTGCCAGCAGTTCTGCCTTCGACATCGAGCATTTT.

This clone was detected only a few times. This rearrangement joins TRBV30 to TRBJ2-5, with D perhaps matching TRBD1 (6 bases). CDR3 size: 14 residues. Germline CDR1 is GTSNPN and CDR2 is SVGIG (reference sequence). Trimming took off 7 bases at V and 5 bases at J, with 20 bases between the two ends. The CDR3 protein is CASNSGTSDETQYF. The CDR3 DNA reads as TGTGCCTCAAACTCTGGGACATCGGATGAGACCCAGTACTTC.

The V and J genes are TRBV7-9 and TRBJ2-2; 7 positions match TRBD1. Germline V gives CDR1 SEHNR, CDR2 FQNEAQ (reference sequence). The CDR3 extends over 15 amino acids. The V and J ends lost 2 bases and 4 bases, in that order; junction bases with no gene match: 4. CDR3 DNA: TGTGCCAGCAGCTTAAAGGGACAGATCACCGGGGAGCTGTTTTTT. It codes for CASSLKGQITGELFF.

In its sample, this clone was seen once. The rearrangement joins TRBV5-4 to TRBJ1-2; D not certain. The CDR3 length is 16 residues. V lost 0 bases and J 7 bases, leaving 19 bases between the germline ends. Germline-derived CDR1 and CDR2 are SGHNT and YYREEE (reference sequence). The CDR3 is CASSLDPAGLLGGYTF. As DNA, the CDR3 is TGTGCCAGCAGCTTGGACCCGGCGGGCCTCTTGGGTGGCTACACCTTC.

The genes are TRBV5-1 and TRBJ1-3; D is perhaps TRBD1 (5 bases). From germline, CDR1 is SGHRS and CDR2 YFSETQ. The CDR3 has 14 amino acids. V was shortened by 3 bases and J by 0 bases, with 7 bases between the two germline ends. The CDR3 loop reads CASSYDSSGNTIYF. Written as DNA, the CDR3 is TGCGCCAGCAGCTACGACAGCTCTGGAAACACCATATATTTT.

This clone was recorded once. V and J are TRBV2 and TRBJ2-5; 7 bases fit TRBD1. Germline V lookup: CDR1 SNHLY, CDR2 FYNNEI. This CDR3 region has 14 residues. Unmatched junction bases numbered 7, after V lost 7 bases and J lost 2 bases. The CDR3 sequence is CASMRGQQQETQYF. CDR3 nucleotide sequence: TGTGCCAGCATGAGGGGACAGCAACAAGAGACCCAGTACTTC. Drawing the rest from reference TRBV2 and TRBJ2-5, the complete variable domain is EPEVTQTPSHQVTQMGQEVILRCVPISNHLYFYWYRQILGQKVEFLVSFYNNEISEKSEIFDDQFSVERPDGSNFTLKIRSTKLEDSAMYFCASMRGQQQETQYFGPGTRLLVL.

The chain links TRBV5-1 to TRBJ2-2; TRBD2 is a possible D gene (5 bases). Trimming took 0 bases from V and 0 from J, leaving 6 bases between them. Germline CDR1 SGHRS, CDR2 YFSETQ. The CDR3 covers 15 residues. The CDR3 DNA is TGCGCCAGCAGCTTGGAGACTACGAACACCGGGGAGCTGTTTTTT. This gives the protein CASSLETTNTGELFF.

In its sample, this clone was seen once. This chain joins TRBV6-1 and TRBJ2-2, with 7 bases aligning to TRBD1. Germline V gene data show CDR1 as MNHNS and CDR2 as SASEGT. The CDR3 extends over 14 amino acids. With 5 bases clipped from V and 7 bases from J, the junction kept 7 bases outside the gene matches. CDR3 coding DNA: TGTGCCAGCAGTACCCAGGGGGTAGGCGGGGAGCTGTTTTTT. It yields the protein CASSTQGVGGELFF.

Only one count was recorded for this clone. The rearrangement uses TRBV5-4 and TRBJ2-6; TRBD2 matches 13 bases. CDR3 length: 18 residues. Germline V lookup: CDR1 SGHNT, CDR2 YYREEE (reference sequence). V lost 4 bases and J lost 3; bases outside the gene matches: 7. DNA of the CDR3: TGTGCCAGCAGCACCGGACTAGCGGGGGTAGGTGGGGCCAACGTCCTGACTTTC. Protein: CASSTGLAGVGGANVLTF.

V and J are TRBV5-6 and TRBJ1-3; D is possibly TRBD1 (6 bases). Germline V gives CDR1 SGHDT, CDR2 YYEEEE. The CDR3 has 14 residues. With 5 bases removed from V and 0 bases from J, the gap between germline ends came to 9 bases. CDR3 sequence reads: CASRGGSSGNTIYF. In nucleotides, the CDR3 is TGTGCCAGCAGAGGGGGTTCCTCTGGAAACACCATATATTTT.

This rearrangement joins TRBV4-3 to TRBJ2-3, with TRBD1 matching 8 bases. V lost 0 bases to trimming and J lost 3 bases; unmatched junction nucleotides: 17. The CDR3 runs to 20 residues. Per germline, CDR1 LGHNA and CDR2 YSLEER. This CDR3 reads CASSQDFLDRVMGVTDTQYF. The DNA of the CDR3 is TGCGCCAGCAGCCAAGATTTTCTGGACAGGGTGATGGGGGTGACAGATACGCAGTATTTT.

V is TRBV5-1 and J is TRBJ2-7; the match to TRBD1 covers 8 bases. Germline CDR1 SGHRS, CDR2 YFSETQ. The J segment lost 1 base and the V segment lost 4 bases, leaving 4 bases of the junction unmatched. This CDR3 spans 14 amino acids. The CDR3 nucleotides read TGCGCCAGCAGCCCCAGACAGGGGTCCTACGAGCAGTACTTC. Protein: CASSPRQGSYEQYF.

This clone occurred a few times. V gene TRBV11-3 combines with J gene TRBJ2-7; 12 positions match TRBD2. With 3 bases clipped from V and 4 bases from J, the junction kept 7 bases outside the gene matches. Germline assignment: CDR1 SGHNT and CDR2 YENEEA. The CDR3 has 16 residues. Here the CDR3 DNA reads TGTGCCAGCAGCTTCAAGACTAGCGGGAGATCTTACGAGCAGTACTTC. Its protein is CASSFKTSGRSYEQYF.

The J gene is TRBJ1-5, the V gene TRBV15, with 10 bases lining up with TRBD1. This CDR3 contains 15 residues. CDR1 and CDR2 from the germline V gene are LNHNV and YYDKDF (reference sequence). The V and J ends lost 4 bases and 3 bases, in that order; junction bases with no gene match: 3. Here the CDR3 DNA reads TGTGCCACCAGCACAGGACAGGGGGTCAATCAGCCCCAGCATTTT. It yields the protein CATSTGQGVNQPQHF.

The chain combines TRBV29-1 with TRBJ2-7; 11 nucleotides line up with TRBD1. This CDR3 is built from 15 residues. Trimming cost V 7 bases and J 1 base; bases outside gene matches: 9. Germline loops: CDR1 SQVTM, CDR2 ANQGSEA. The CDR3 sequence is CSAGGQGARSYEQYF. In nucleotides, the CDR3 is TGCAGCGCCGGAGGACAGGGGGCGAGATCCTACGAGCAGTACTTC.

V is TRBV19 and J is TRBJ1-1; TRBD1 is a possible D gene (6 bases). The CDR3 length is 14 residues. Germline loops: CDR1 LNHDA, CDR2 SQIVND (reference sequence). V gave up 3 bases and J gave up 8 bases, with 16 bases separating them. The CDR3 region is CASSITGWGREAFF. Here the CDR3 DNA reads TGTGCCAGTAGTATCACAGGGTGGGGTAGAGAAGCTTTCTTT.

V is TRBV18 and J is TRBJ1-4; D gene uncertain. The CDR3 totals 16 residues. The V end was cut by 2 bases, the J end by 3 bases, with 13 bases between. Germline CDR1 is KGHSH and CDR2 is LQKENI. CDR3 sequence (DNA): TGTGCCAGCTCACCAGTCGTCTTCAACTCTAATGAAAAACTGTTTTTT. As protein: CASSPVVFNSNEKLFF.

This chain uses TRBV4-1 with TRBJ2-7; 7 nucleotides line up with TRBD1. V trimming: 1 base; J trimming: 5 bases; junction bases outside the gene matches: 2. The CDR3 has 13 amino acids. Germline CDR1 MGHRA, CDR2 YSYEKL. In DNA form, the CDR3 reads TGCGCCAGCAGCCAAGTCAGGGGGAACGAGCAGTACTTC. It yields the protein CASSQVRGNEQYF.

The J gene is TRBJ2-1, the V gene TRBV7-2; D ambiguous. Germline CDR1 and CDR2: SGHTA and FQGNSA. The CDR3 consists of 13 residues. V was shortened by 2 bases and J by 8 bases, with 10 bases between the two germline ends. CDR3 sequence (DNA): TGTGCCAGCAGCTTACCAATAGTCGATGAGCAGTTCTTC. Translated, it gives CASSLPIVDEQFF.

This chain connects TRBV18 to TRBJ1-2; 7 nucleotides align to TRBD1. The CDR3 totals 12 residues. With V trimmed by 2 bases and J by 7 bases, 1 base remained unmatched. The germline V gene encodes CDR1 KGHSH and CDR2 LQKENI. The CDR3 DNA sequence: TGTGCCAGCTCACCAGACAGGGTTGGCTACACCTTC. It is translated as CASSPDRVGYTF.

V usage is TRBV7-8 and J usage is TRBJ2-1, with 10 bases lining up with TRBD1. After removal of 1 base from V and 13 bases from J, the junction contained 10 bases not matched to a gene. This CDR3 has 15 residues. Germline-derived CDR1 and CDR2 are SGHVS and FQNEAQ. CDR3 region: CASSLGGTGDASQFF. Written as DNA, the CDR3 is TGTGCCAGCAGCTTAGGTGGGACAGGGGACGCTTCTCAGTTCTTC.

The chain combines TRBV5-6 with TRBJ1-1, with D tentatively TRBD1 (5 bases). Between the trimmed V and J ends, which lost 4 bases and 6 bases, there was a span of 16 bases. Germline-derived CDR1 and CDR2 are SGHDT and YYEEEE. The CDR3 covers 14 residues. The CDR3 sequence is CASSPAGGGAEAFF. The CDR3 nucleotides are TGTGCCAGCAGCCCGGCGGGGGGGGGAGCTGAAGCTTTCTTT.